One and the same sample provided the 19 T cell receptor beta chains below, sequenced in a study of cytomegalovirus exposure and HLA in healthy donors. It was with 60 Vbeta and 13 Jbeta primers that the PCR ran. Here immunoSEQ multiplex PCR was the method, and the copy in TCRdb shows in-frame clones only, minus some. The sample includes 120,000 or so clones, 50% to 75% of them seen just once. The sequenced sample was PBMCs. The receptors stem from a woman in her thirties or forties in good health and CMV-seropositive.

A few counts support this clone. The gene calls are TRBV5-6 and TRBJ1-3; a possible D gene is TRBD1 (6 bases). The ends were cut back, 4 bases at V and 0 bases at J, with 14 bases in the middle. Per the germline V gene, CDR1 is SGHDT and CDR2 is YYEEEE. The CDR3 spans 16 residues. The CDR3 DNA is TGTGCCAGCAGCGTTGGGGGCTCGAGCTCTGGAAACACCATATATTTT. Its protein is CASSVGGSSSGNTIYF.

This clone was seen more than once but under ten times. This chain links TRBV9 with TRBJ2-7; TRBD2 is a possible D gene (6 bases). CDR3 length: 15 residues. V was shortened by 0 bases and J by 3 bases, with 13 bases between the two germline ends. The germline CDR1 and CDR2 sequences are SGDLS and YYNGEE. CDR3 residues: CASSVEGGGLYEQYF. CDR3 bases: TGTGCCAGCAGCGTAGAGGGAGGTGGTCTCTACGAGCAGTACTTC. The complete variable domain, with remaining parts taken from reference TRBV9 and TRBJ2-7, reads DSGVTQTPKHLITATGQRVTLRCSPRSGDLSVYWYQQSLDQGLQFLIQYYNGEERAKGNILERFSAQQFPDLHSELNLSSLELGDSALYFCASSVEGGGLYEQYFGPGTRLTVT.

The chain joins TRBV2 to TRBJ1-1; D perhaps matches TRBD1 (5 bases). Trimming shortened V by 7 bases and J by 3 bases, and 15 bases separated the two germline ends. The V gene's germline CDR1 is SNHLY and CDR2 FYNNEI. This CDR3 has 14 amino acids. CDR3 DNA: TGTGCCAGCATCTATGGATCGGGGGACACTGAAGCTTTCTTT. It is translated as CASIYGSGDTEAFF.

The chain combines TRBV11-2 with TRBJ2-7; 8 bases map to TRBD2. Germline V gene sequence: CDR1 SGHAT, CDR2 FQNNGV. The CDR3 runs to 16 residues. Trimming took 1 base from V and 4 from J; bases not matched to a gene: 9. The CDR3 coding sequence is TGTGCCAGCAGCTTAGCGGCTAGCGGGTGGATGTACGAGCAGTACTTC. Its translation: CASSLAASGWMYEQYF.

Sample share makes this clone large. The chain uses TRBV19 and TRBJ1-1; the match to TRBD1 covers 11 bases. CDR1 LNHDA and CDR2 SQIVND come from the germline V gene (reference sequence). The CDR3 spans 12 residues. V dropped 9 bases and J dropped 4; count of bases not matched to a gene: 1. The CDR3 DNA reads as TGTGCCAGCGGGACAGGGGGCACTGAAGCTTTCTTT. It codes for CASGTGGTEAFF.

The DNA of the CDR3 is TGTGCCAGAAGCTTGCCTACTAGCGGGAGGGGCAATGAGCAGTTCTTC. As protein: CARSLPTSGRGNEQFF. This rearrangement joins TRBV5-3 to TRBJ2-1; TRBD2 matches at 13 bases. TRBV5-3 is marked as an open reading frame, function uncertain. CDR3 length: 16 residues. The V segment lost 1 base and the J segment 6 bases; nucleotides outside the gene matches: 4.

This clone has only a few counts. The CDR3 sequence is CASSLGGASTDTQYF. Here the CDR3 DNA reads TGTGCCAGCAGCTTAGGCGGGGCCAGCACAGATACGCAGTATTTT. V is TRBV7-9 and J is TRBJ2-3; perhaps TRBD2 as D (6 bases). The germline gives CDR1 SEHNR, CDR2 FQNEAQ (reference sequence). There are 15 residues in the CDR3. V was clipped by 1 base and J by 0 bases, with 8 bases between them.

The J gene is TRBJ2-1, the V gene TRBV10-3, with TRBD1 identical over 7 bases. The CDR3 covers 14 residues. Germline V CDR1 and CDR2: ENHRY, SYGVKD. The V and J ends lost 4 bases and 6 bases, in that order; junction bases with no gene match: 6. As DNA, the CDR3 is TGTGCCATCAGTGTTCAGGCAGGGGGCAATGAGCAGTTCTTC. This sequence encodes CAISVQAGGNEQFF.

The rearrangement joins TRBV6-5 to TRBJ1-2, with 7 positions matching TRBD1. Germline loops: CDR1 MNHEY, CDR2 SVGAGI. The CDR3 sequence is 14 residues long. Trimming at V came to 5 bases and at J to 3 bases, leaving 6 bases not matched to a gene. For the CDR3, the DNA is TGTGCCAGCAGTAATTCACAGGGGTACTATGGCTACACCTTC. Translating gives CASSNSQGYYGYTF.

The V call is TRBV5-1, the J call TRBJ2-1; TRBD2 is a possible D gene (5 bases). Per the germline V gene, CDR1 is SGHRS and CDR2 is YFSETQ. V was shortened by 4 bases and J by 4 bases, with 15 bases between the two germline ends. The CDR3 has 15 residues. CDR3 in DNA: TGCGCCAGCAGCCGAGGAGGTTCGGAGTACAATGAGCAGTTCTTC. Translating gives CASSRGGSEYNEQFF.

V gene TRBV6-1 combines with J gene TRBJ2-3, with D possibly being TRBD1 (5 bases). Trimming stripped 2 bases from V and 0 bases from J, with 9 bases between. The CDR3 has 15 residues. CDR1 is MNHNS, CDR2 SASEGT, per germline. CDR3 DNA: TGTGCCAGCAGTGAACAGGGCCCTAGCACAGATACGCAGTATTTT. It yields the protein CASSEQGPSTDTQYF.

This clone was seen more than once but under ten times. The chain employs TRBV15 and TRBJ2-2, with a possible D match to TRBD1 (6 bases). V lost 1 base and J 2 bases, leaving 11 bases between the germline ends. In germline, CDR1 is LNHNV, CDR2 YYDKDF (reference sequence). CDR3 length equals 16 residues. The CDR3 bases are TGTGCCACCAGCAGAGGTCCGGGACACAACACCGGGGAGCTGTTTTTT. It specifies CATSRGPGHNTGELFF.

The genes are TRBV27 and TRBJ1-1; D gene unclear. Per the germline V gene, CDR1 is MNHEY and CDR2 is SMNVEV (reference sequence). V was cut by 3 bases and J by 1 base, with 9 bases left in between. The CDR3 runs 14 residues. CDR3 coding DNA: TGTGCCAGCAGTTTGGTCGGGAGGAACACTGAAGCTTTCTTT. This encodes CASSLVGRNTEAFF.

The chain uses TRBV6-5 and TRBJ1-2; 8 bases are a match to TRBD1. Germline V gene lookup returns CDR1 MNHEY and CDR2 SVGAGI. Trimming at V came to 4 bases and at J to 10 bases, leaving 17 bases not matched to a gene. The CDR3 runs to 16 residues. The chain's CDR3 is CASSSNQLRDRKNYTF. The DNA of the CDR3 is TGTGCCAGCAGTTCTAACCAACTCCGGGACAGGAAAAACTACACCTTC.

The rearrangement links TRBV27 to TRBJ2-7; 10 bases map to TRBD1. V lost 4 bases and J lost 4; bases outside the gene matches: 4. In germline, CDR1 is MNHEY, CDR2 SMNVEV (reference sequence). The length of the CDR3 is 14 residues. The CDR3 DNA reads TGTGCCAGCAGTTGGACAGGGGGTAATTACGAGCAGTACTTC. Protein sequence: CASSWTGGNYEQYF.

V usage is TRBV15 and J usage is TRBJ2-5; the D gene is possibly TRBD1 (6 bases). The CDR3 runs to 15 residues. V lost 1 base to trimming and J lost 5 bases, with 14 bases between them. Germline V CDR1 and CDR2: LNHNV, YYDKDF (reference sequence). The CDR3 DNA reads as TGTGCCACCAGCAGAGTTACGCGGCAGGGGGAGACCCAGTACTTC. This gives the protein CATSRVTRQGETQYF.

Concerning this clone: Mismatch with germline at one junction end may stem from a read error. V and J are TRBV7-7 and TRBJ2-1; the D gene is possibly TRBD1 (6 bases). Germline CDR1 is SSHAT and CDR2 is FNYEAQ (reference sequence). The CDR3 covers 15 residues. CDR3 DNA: TGTGCTAGCAGCTTAGGCACAGGGAAGTACAATGAGCAGTTCTTC. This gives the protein CASSLGTGKYNEQFF.

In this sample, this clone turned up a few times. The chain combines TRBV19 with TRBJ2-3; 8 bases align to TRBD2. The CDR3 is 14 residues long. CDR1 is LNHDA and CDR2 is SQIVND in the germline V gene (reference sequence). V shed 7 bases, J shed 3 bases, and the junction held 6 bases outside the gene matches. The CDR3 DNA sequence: TGTGCCAGTAACCGGGAGGGCCGAACAGATACGCAGTATTTT. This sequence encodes CASNREGRTDTQYF.

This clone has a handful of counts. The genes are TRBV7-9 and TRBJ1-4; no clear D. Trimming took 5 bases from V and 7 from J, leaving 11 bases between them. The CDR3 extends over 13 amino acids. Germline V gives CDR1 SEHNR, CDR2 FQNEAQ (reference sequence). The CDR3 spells CASSLRSGEKLFF. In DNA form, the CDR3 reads TGTGCCAGCAGCCTACGATCCGGTGAAAAACTGTTTTTT.